These 18 T cell receptor beta chains came from one sample sequenced in a study of identical twins. In TCRdb, the 5' RACE reads were re-called with MiXCR into one record per CDR3 protein. This table has over 600,000 distinct CDR3 sequences, around 20% appearing once. These records were also assigned to another study, of T cells expressing NK-cell markers.

Sequencing was carried out using PBMCs. These receptors came from a woman aged 18-35 years in good health.

This clonotype was counted many times. The chain couples TRBV9 to TRBJ2-1, with 14 bases lining up with TRBD2. Trimming at V came to 4 bases and at J to 9 bases, leaving 9 bases not matched to a gene. The CDR3 has 16 amino acids. Germline CDR1 and CDR2: SGDLS and YYNGEE. In nucleotides, the CDR3 is TGTGCCAGCAGCCCGTGGACTAGCGGGGGGTCGGGTGAGCAGTTCTTC. Translated, it gives CASSPWTSGGSGEQFF.

This clonotype has a count of ten or more. The chain joins TRBV12-3 or TRBV12-4 to TRBJ2-2, with D perhaps TRBD2 (5 bases). Trimming pared 6 bases from V and 4 bases from J, leaving 12 bases between. This CDR3 contains 14 residues. CDR3 in amino acids: CASRLPEGTGELFF. The CDR3 bases are TGTGCCAGCAGGCTCCCCGAGGGCACCGGGGAGCTGTTTTTT.

This clonotype was recorded a few times. The CDR3 DNA reads TGTGCCAGCTCACCGGGACGGCTCAACACAGATACGCAGTATTTT. Protein product: CASSPGRLNTDTQYF. The rearrangement uses TRBV18 and TRBJ2-3, with D possibly being TRBD1 or TRBD2 (5 bases each). This CDR3 region has 15 residues. Germline CDR1 is KGHSH and CDR2 is LQKENI. Trimming cost V 3 bases and J 2 bases, with 12 bases left between them.

CDR3 sequence reads: CASSFKSSGNTIYF. CDR3 in DNA: TGTGCCAGCAGTTTCAAGAGCTCTGGAAACACCATATATTTT. The rearrangement joins TRBV12-3 or TRBV12-4 to TRBJ1-3; D not resolved. This CDR3 is built from 14 residues. Trimming cost V 3 bases and J 0 bases, with 6 bases left between them.

The sample holds many counts of this clonotype. J is TRBJ1-3 and V is TRBV3-1; 9 nucleotides match TRBD1. The CDR3 has 16 residues. Trimming took 2 bases from V and 0 from J; bases not matched to a gene: 2. Germline V gene data show CDR1 as LGHDT and CDR2 as YNNKEL (reference sequence). The CDR3 protein is CASSQRGQGSGNTIYF. For the CDR3, the DNA is TGTGCCAGCAGCCAACGGGGACAGGGCTCTGGAAACACCATATATTTT.

This clonotype came up many times. The V and J genes are TRBV6-1 and TRBJ2-1; no definite D call. The CDR3 totals 16 residues. The V gene's germline CDR1 is MNHNS and CDR2 SASEGT. V lost 5 bases and J 4 bases, leaving 18 bases between the germline ends. The CDR3 here is CASSPRPADSYNEQFF. CDR3 DNA: TGTGCCAGCAGTCCACGACCCGCAGATAGTTACAATGAGCAGTTCTTC.

The chain couples TRBV6-5 to TRBJ2-6, with a possible D match to TRBD2 (6 bases). This CDR3 comprises 16 residues. The ends were cut back, 3 bases at V and 0 bases at J, with 9 bases in the middle. Germline CDR1 MNHEY, CDR2 SVGAGI. CDR3 nucleotide sequence: TGTGCCAGCAGTTATGCGGGAAGCTCTGGGGCCAACGTCCTGACTTTC. Translated, it gives CASSYAGSSGANVLTF.

The rearrangement links TRBV27 to TRBJ2-1, with 9 bases lining up with TRBD2. Germline values: CDR1 MNHEY, CDR2 SMNVEV (reference sequence). J was trimmed by 10 bases and V by 6 bases; bases with no gene match: 19. The CDR3 has 17 amino acids. CDR3 residues: CASSLLDAGGPENEQFF. The CDR3, as DNA: TGTGCCAGCAGCCTCCTAGATGCGGGAGGGCCGGAAAACGAGCAGTTCTTC.

V and J are TRBV25-1 and TRBJ2-1; D is perhaps TRBD2 (6 bases). CDR3 length: 13 amino acids. V lost 7 bases and J 9 bases, leaving 16 bases between the germline ends. Per germline, CDR1 MGHDK and CDR2 SYGVNS. The CDR3 loop is CASKGREASEQFF. The DNA for the CDR3 is TGTGCCAGCAAGGGCAGGGAGGCGAGTGAGCAGTTCTTC.

This clonotype was seen more than once but under ten times. V and J are TRBV6-2 or TRBV6-3 and TRBJ2-5, with TRBD2 identical over 11 bases. The germline CDR1 and CDR2 sequences are MNHEY and SVGEGT. The trim removed 1 base at V and 4 bases at J, leaving 2 bases unmatched. CDR3 length: 15 amino acids. CDR3 amino acids: CASSYLAGGPETQYF. The CDR3 DNA reads TGTGCCAGCAGTTACTTAGCGGGGGGGCCAGAGACCCAGTACTTC.

This clonotype was observed at least ten times. This chain links TRBV12-3 or TRBV12-4 with TRBJ2-1, with TRBD2 matching over 7 bases. Trimming took 5 bases from V and 4 from J; bases not matched to a gene: 14. The CDR3 spans 17 residues. CDR3 in DNA: TGTGCCAGCAGTCCAACTCCGTCTAGCGGACTATACAATGAGCAGTTCTTC. Its translation: CASSPTPSSGLYNEQFF.

This clonotype was seen more than once but under ten times. The chain links TRBV5-1 to TRBJ2-3, with 9 bases matching TRBD2. Germline V CDR1 and CDR2: SGHRS, YFSETQ. V lost 1 base and J lost 4; bases outside the gene matches: 10. The length of the CDR3 is 17 residues. CDR3: CASSLSPSGTTADTQYF. The CDR3 nucleotides are TGCGCCAGCAGCTTGTCCCCTAGCGGGACTACAGCAGATACGCAGTATTTT. Using reference TRBV5-1 and TRBJ2-3 for the parts outside the CDR3, the full variable domain is KAGVTQTPRYLIKTRGQQVTLSCSPISGHRSVSWYQQTPGQGLQFLFEYFSETQRNKGNFPGRFSGRQFSNSRSEMNVSTLELGDSALYLCASSLSPSGTTADTQYFGPGTRLTVL.

This clonotype has just a few counts. The rearrangement links TRBV12-3 or TRBV12-4 to TRBJ1-5; D is undetermined. The CDR3 has 13 amino acids. V lost 3 bases and J lost 3, with 6 bases in between. In DNA, the CDR3 is TGTGCCAGCAGTTTTGGCCTCAATCAGCCCCAGCATTTT. Translated, it gives CASSFGLNQPQHF.

A few counts support this clonotype. The CDR3 reads CAINFQGQETQYF. CDR3 DNA: TGTGCCATCAATTTTCAAGGGCAAGAGACCCAGTACTTC. V and J are TRBV10-3 and TRBJ2-5; D is ambiguous. The germline gives CDR1 ENHRY, CDR2 SYGVKD. This CDR3 contains 13 residues. Trimming pared 7 bases from V and 2 bases from J, leaving 11 bases between.

This clonotype was recorded a few times. The chain joins TRBV27 to TRBJ2-7, with a weak D call TRBD2 (6 bases). Germline V gene sequence: CDR1 MNHEY, CDR2 SMNVEV (reference sequence). V shed 3 bases and J shed 6 bases, with 15 bases lying between them. CDR3 length: 14 amino acids. Written as DNA, the CDR3 is TGTGCCAGCAGTTTTAACGGAGGAGGGCGCGAGCAGTACTTC. This translates into CASSFNGGGREQYF.

In its sample, this clonotype was seen once. This chain joins TRBV18 and TRBJ2-2; the match to TRBD2 covers 9 bases. Trimming cost V 4 bases and J 4 bases; bases outside gene matches: 4. Germline loops: CDR1 KGHSH, CDR2 LQKENI. CDR3 length equals 15 residues. The CDR3 loop is CASSQTSGPTGELFF. CDR3 sequence (DNA): TGTGCCAGCTCACAGACTAGCGGCCCCACCGGGGAGCTGTTTTTT.

This chain joins TRBV20-1 and TRBJ1-3; D gene ambiguous. The V end lost 3 bases, the J end lost 2 bases, and 8 bases lay between the germline ends. CDR1 is DFQATT, CDR2 SNEGSKA, per germline (reference sequence). The CDR3 extends over 13 amino acids. CDR3 DNA: TGCAGTGCTAGTTCGCAAACTGGAAACACCATATATTTT. Translating it yields CSASSQTGNTIYF.

The J gene is TRBJ2-1, the V gene TRBV7-9, with 13 positions matching TRBD2. Germline values: CDR1 SEHNR, CDR2 FQNEAQ (reference sequence). Trimming cost V 6 bases and J 7 bases; bases outside gene matches: 9. The CDR3 loop spans 16 amino acids. CDR3 sequence: CASRTGLAGVGNEQFF. CDR3 DNA: TGTGCCAGCAGAACTGGACTAGCGGGAGTAGGAAATGAGCAGTTCTTC.